This entry lists 30 T cell receptor beta chains sequenced from one sample in a study of T cells expressing NK-cell markers. TCRdb reprocessed the 5' RACE reads and keeps a single row for each CDR3 protein, giving no DNA. Its table records about 460,000 distinct CDR3 sequences. What was sequenced was blood T cells: a sorted CD56 or NKG2C T cell subset, CD4+ or CD8+ T cells, or bulk PBMC T cells (not recorded which). The receptor source for this set is a woman between 50 and 59 years old in good health.

The rearrangement uses TRBV12-3 or TRBV12-4 and TRBJ1-2; the TCRdb call, TRBD1, lacks DNA for checking. The CDR3 loop spans 13 amino acids. The CDR3 is CASGQGGRWGYTF.

The chain is built from TRBV12-3 or TRBV12-4 and TRBJ1-2. This CDR3 has 14 amino acids. CDR3 residues: CASSLRRAYYGYTF.

This chain links TRBV12-3 or TRBV12-4 with TRBJ2-2; TCRdb indicates TRBD2, and absent DNA this call remains unverified. The CDR3 runs 15 residues. The CDR3 loop reads CASRSDYRGVGELFF.

This chain uses TRBV20-1 with TRBJ2-7. The CDR3 totals 15 residues. Germline CDR1 DFQATT, CDR2 SNEGSKA (reference sequence). The CDR3 protein is CSARDLASINYEQYF.

This CDR3 is CASSLEGIEASSPSSYNEQFF. This chain connects TRBV5-1 to TRBJ2-1; checking the TCRdb D call of TRBD2 is not possible without DNA. CDR1 and CDR2 from the germline V gene are SGHRS and YFSETQ. The CDR3 has 21 residues.

The chain links TRBV2 to TRBJ1-3. The CDR3 extends over 14 amino acids. Germline V gene data show CDR1 as SNHLY and CDR2 as FYNNEI. The CDR3 loop reads CASKGRVPGNTIYF.

The V gene is TRBV29-1, the J gene TRBJ2-5. Germline CDR1 is SQVTM and CDR2 is ANQGSEA. The CDR3 loop spans 12 amino acids. The CDR3 protein is CSVAPGEQTQYF.

This rearrangement joins TRBV11-3 to TRBJ2-5. Per germline, CDR1 SGHNT and CDR2 YENEEA. The CDR3 covers 14 residues. The CDR3 protein is CASSLRSRGETQYF.

J is TRBJ2-7 and V is TRBV28; the D gene TCRdb calls, TRBD2, cannot be checked with no DNA. The germline gives CDR1 MDHEN, CDR2 SYDVKM. The CDR3 loop spans 14 amino acids. The CDR3 here is CASSPSGINYEQYF.

The chain links TRBV12-3 or TRBV12-4 to TRBJ2-2. This CDR3 is 15 amino acids long. The chain's CDR3 is CASSPTSRITGELFF.

CDR3 in amino acids: CAISEGQEIGNTIYF. The gene calls are TRBV10-3 and TRBJ1-3. The germline CDR1 and CDR2 sequences are ENHRY and SYGVKD. The CDR3 covers 15 residues.

This chain uses TRBV4-2 with TRBJ2-1; TCRdb calls TRBD2, which cannot be checked without DNA. In germline, CDR1 is LGHNA, CDR2 YNFKEQ. The CDR3 has 16 residues. The CDR3 protein is CASSQDGEGARNEQFF.

The chain has TRBV27 and TRBJ2-4; the TRBD1 assignment by TCRdb is unverifiable without DNA. Germline CDR1 reads MNHEY; CDR2 reads SMNVEV (reference sequence). CDR3 length equals 16 residues. The CDR3: CASSLSSVGVKNIQYF.

The gene calls are TRBV20-1 and TRBJ2-3; TCRdb's D gene call, TRBD1, goes unchecked for lack of DNA. Germline V gene lookup returns CDR1 DFQATT and CDR2 SNEGSKA (reference sequence). This CDR3 contains 14 residues. CDR3 loop: CSATLGGRTDTQYF.

Here the CDR3 reads CASAQGLRDAYNEQFF. This chain uses TRBV19 with TRBJ2-1; TCRdb's D call, TRBD2, is unchecked because there is no DNA. This CDR3 is 16 amino acids long. Looked up from germline, CDR1 is LNHDA and CDR2 is SQIVND (reference sequence).

The chain has TRBV7-9 and TRBJ1-1; the TCRdb call, TRBD1, lacks DNA for checking. The CDR3 is 17 residues long. Germline V gene lookup returns CDR1 SEHNR and CDR2 FQNEAQ (reference sequence). CDR3 sequence reads: CASSLGARGRIFSEAFF.

V usage is TRBV24-1 and J usage is TRBJ2-1; TCRdb returns TRBD2, unconfirmable since there is no DNA. The length of the CDR3 is 14 residues. CDR1 is KGHDR, CDR2 SFDVKD, per germline. The CDR3 sequence: CATRASGSRYEQFF.

The J gene is TRBJ2-3, the V gene TRBV7-6; TCRdb picks TRBD2, but there is no DNA to check that call. CDR3 length equals 16 residues. The germline gives CDR1 SGHVS, CDR2 FNYEAQ. CDR3 amino acids: CASSLKVASGTDTQYF.

The V gene is TRBV29-1, the J gene TRBJ2-3; lacking DNA, the TRBD1 call made by TCRdb goes unchecked. Per the germline V gene, CDR1 is SQVTM and CDR2 is ANQGSEA. The CDR3 is made up of 15 amino acids. The CDR3 region is CSVPGGWGHTDTQYF.

V is TRBV5-1 and J is TRBJ2-5; TCRdb lists TRBD2, though no DNA is available to test this call. From germline, CDR1 is SGHRS and CDR2 YFSETQ. The CDR3 loop spans 14 amino acids. CDR3 residues: CASSLGGGEETQYF.

The chain combines TRBV6-5 with TRBJ2-2; TCRdb designates TRBD1, a call that cannot be tested without DNA. CDR1 MNHEY and CDR2 SVGAGI come from the germline V gene. The length of the CDR3 is 13 residues. The CDR3 sequence: CASRSGSSGELFF.

V usage is TRBV5-1 and J usage is TRBJ2-1; TCRdb returns TRBD1, unconfirmable since there is no DNA. The CDR3 sequence is 16 residues long. Germline loops: CDR1 SGHRS, CDR2 YFSETQ. CDR3 protein: CASSYFLGGTGNEQFF. Looking up the rest from reference TRBV5-1 and TRBJ2-1 gives the full variable domain: KAGVTQTPRYLIKTRGQQVTLSCSPISGHRSVSWYQQTPGQGLQFLFEYFSETQRNKGNFPGRFSGRQFSNSRSEMNVSTLELGDSALYLCASSYFLGGTGNEQFFGPGTRLTVL.

This chain joins TRBV29-1 and TRBJ2-2; TCRdb names TRBD2, which stays unverified in the absence of DNA. From germline, CDR1 is SQVTM and CDR2 ANQGSEA. The CDR3 extends over 13 amino acids. The CDR3 loop is CSVVAGGSGELFF.

The V and J genes are TRBV28 and TRBJ2-3. The CDR3 runs to 16 residues. The germline gives CDR1 MDHEN, CDR2 SYDVKM. This CDR3 is CASSLPQGPVTDTQYF.

This sequence joins TRBV5-4 and TRBJ2-2; TCRdb reports TRBD2, a call that lacks DNA to check it against. The CDR3 is 16 residues long. CDR1 SGHNT and CDR2 YYREEE come from the germline V gene (reference sequence). CDR3 protein: CASSLLTSGRTGELFF.

CDR3 loop: CATSGLTAGELFF. The V and J genes are TRBV24-1 and TRBJ2-2. This CDR3 has 13 amino acids. Per germline, CDR1 KGHDR and CDR2 SFDVKD.

The chain is built from TRBV20-1 and TRBJ2-1. CDR1 is DFQATT, CDR2 SNEGSKA, per germline (reference sequence). This CDR3 spans 13 amino acids. This chain's CDR3 is CSSRLGSYNEQFF.

This sequence joins TRBV20-1 and TRBJ2-1; TCRdb calls TRBD2, which cannot be checked without DNA. The CDR3 extends over 14 amino acids. CDR1 and CDR2 from the germline V gene are DFQATT and SNEGSKA (reference sequence). CDR3 protein: CSARRREGRGEQFF.

V gene TRBV4-1 combines with J gene TRBJ2-1. From germline, CDR1 is MGHRA and CDR2 YSYEKL. This CDR3 region has 14 residues. The CDR3 region is CASSQDVHSNEQFF.

V gene TRBV18 combines with J gene TRBJ2-7; TCRdb proposes TRBD1, but this gene call is untestable without DNA. This CDR3 has 12 amino acids. Germline V gene lookup returns CDR1 KGHSH and CDR2 LQKENI. The CDR3 loop is CASSLKGDEQYF.